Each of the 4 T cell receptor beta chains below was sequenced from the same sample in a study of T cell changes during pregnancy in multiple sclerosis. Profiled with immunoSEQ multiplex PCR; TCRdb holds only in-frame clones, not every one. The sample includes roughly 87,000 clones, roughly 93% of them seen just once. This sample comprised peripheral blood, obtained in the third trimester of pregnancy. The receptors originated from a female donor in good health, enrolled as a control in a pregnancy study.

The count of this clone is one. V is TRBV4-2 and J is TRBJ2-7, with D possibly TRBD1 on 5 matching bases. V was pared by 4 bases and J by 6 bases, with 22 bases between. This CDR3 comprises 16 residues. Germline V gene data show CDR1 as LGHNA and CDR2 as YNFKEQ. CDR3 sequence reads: CASSRAEPGPSGEQYF. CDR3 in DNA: TGTGCCAGCAGCCGGGCGGAGCCAGGGCCTAGTGGCGAGCAGTACTTC.

The CDR3 DNA reads TGTGCCAGCTCCGACTTCTACAAGAGCTCTGGAAACACCATATATTTT. Its protein is CASSDFYKSSGNTIYF. V and J are TRBV6-6 and TRBJ1-3; D gene ambiguous. The CDR3 totals 16 residues. Germline V gives CDR1 MNHNY, CDR2 SVGAGI (reference sequence). The V and J ends lost 8 bases and 0 bases respectively, with 17 bases between them.

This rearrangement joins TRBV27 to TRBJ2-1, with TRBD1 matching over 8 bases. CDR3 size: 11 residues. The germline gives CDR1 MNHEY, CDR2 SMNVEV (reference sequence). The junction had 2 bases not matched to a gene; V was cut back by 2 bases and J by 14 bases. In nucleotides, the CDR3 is TGTGCCAGCAGTTTAGAGACAGGGGAGTTCTTC. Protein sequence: CASSLETGEFF.

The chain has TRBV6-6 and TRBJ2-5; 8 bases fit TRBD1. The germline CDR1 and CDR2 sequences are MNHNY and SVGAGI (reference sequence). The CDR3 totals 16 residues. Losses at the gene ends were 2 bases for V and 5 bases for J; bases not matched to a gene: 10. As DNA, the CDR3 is TGTGCCAGCAGTTACCAGGTCGGGACAGGTCGCGAGACCCAGTACTTC. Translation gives CASSYQVGTGRETQYF.